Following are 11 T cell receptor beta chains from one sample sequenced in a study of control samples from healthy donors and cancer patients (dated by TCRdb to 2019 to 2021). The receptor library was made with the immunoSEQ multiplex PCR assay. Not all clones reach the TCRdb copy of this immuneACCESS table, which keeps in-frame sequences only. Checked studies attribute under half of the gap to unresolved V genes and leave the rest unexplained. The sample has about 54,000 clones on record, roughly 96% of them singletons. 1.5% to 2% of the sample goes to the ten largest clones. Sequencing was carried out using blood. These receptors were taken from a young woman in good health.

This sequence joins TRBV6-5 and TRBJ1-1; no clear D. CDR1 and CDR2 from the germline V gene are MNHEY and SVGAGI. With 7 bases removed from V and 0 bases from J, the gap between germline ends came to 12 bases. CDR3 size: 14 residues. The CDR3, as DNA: TGTGCCAGCACCAAAGACGGCATGAACACTGAAGCTTTCTTT. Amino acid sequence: CASTKDGMNTEAFF.

The CDR3 nucleotides read TGTGCCAGCAGTTTATCGAGGCTAGCGGGAGAGACCCAGTACTTC. Amino acids: CASSLSRLAGETQYF. The chain recombines TRBV27 with TRBJ2-5; 8 nucleotides line up with TRBD2. The V and J ends lost 0 bases and 4 bases, in that order; junction bases with no gene match: 4. This CDR3 has 15 amino acids. In germline, CDR1 is MNHEY, CDR2 SMNVEV (reference sequence).

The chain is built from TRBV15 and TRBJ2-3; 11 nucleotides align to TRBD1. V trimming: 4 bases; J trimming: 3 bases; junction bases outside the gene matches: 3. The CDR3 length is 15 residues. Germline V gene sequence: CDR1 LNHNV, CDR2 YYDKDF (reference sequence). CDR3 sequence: CATSKGDRGTDTQYF. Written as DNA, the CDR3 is TGTGCCACCAGCAAAGGGGACAGGGGGACAGATACGCAGTATTTT.

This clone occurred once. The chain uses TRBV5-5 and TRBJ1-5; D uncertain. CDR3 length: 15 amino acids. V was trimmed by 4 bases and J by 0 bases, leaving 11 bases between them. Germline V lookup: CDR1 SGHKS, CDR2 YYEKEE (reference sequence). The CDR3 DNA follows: TGTGCCAGCAGCCCCACCGGTGATAGCAATCAGCCCCAGCATTTT. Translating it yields CASSPTGDSNQPQHF.

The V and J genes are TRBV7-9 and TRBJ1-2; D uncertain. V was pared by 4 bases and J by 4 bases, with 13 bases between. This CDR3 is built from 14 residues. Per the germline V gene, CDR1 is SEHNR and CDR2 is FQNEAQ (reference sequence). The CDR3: CASSSARTGYGYTF. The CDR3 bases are TGTGCCAGCAGCTCGGCCCGGACGGGCTATGGCTACACCTTC.

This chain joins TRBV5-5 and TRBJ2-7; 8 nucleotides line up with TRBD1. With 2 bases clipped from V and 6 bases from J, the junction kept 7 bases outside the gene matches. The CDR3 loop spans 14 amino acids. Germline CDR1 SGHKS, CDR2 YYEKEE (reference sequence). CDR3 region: CASSLAGGRLEQYF. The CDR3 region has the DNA TGTGCCAGCAGCTTAGCAGGGGGCCGGCTCGAGCAGTACTTC.

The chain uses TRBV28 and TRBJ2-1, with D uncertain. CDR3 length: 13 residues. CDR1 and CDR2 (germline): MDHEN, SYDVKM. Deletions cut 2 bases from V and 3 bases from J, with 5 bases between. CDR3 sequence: CASSLVDYNEQFF. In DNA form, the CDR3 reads TGTGCCAGCAGTTTAGTTGACTACAATGAGCAGTTCTTC.

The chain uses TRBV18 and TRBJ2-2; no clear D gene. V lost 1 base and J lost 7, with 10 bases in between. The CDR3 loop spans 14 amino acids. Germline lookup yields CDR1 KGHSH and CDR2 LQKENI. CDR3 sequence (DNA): TGTGCCAGCTCACCACGGCTGGGTGACGGGGAGCTGTTTTTT. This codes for CASSPRLGDGELFF.

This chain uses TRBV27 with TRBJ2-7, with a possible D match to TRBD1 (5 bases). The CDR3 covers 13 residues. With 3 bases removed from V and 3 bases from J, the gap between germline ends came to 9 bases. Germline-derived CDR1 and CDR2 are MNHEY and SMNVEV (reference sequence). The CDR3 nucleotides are TGTGCCAGCAGTTTTGGGCAGGGCTACGAGCAGTACTTC. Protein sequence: CASSFGQGYEQYF.

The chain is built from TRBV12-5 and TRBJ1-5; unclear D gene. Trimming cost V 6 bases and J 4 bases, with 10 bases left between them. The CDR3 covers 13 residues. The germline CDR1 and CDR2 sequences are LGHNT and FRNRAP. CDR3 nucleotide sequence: TGTGCTAGTGGACGGGAGCTAAATCAGCCCCAGCATTTT. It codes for CASGRELNQPQHF.

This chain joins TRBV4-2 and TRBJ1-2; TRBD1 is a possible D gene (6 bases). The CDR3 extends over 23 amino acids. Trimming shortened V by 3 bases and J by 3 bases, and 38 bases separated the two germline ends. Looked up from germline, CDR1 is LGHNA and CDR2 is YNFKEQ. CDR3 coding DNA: TGTGCCAGCAGCCACCGGACCCCCGCCTCCAGGGGCCTACCCCCCAATATGGACTATGGCTACACCTTC. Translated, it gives CASSHRTPASRGLPPNMDYGYTF.